The entry that follows covers one T cell receptor (beta chain) sequence. Its recognized antigen is unknown. Base qualities are missing; no much larger clone stands one base away. The source of the sample is a study of blood T cell repertoires in COVID-19 (dated by TCRdb to the early 2020s). In terms of the full investigation: Samples covering the acute and convalescent phases of COVID-19 were provided by collaborators in the United States, Italy and Spain. The repertoires were released in a freely available public database intended as a resource for research on the immune response to SARS-CoV-2. The prospective study material was composed of cDNA or gDNA derived from T cells, B-cell-depleted T cells, or PBMCs. Where available, HLA class I and class II types were obtained from metadata supplied by the sample provider rather than from assay-based typing. Subjects who had been exposed to COVID-19, were actively infected with it, or had recovered from it provided the deeply sampled blood TCRbeta repertoires that made up the dataset. The sample metadata nearly always contained a de-identified subject ID, COVID-19 status, age in years and sex. The samples were drawn from the first 160 participants of the ongoing ImmuneRACE study and from 1,254 subjects provided by 6 global collaborators. The paper as a whole reports these results and caveats: Clinical and demographic metadata were provided uncurated, with the amount varying by source and participant.

The immunoSEQ Assay, a bias-controlled multiplex PCR, was used to amplify TCRbeta CDR3 regions from genomic DNA. As for how the authors treated the data: The number of nucleated cells in each sample was estimated from the amplification of reference gene primers within the assay. To quantify the absolute abundance of each unique TCRbeta CDR3 rearrangement, sequence reads were collapsed and filtered. For each sample, productive Simpson clonality was calculated by taking the square root of Simpson's diversity index across productive rearrangements. This immuneACCESS table, as held by TCRdb, lists in-frame sequences with V and J called but not all clones. Of the missing ones, under half trace to an unresolved V gene in checked studies; the others have no known cause. Clone size and the V and J calls come from that table; the DNA yielded D and trimming. The sample table holds about 190,000 clones, of which roughly 80% were seen once. 9.5% to 15% of the sample comes from the top ten.

The collaborating institutions used their own protocols to collect whole blood in K2EDTA tubes. For TCRbeta analysis, collaborators shipped samples as frozen whole blood, isolated PBMCs, or DNA extracted from either of those sample types. Material: peripheral blood. The receptor comes from a woman in her 50s with acute or convalescent COVID-19.

The DNA sequence follows: TGTGCCAGCAGTTCTCCGGGACAGCCCTTTAGATTGACCCAGCATTTT. Translated, it gives CASSSPGQPFRLTQHF. The chain employs TRBV6-5 and TRBJ1-5; 7 bases in the junction line up with TRBD1. CDR1 is given as MNHEY and CDR2 as SVGAGI, both from the germline V gene. At the junction V is shortened by 4 bases and J by 11 bases; bases outside the gene matches: 17. CDR3 length: 16 amino acids, cysteine to phenylalanine. Kept here is only the CDR3 DNA, which spans 48 bases and is read in frame from base 1.